Shown below are 18 T cell receptor beta chains from a single sample sequenced in a study of blood T cells in healthy people across ages. A J-beta primer mix and a sample-barcoded 5' primer were used in a second PCR of roughly 7 to 12 cycles. MiXCR was run by TCRdb on the 5' RACE reads, yielding one entry per CDR3 protein. This sample has some 900,000 distinct CDR3 sequences; roughly 43% occur once, and the top ten carry 13%. The source material was blood. The receptors come from a man between 25 and 39 years old in good health.

The chain has TRBV28 and TRBJ1-5; D not resolved. CDR3 size: 12 residues. The V and J ends lost 7 bases and 7 bases respectively, with 11 bases between them. The germline gives CDR1 MDHEN, CDR2 SYDVKM. DNA of the CDR3: TGTGCCAGCACCTTGGCGGGGCAGCCCCAGCATTTT. Its translation is CASTLAGQPQHF.

The V and J genes are TRBV9 and TRBJ1-1; D uncertain. Looked up from germline, CDR1 is SGDLS and CDR2 is YYNGEE. The CDR3 totals 13 residues. V dropped 0 bases and J dropped 7 bases, with 10 bases sitting between them. The CDR3 loop reads CASSVDPTGEAFF. CDR3 nucleotide sequence: TGTGCCAGCAGCGTAGACCCGACCGGTGAAGCTTTCTTT.

Here the CDR3 reads CASSPTAERYNEQYF. DNA for the CDR3: TGTGCCAGCAGTCCAACGGCAGAGAGGTACAATGAGCAGTACTTC. The rearrangement links TRBV27 to TRBJ2-5; D unresolved. CDR3 length: 15 residues. V lost 5 bases to trimming and J lost 11 bases, with 24 bases between them. Germline loops: CDR1 MNHEY, CDR2 SMNVEV (reference sequence).

V is TRBV7-9 and J is TRBJ2-5; D not resolved. Deletions cut 1 base from V and 4 bases from J, with 13 bases between. Germline assignment: CDR1 SEHNR and CDR2 FQNEAQ (reference sequence). This CDR3 comprises 15 residues. The DNA of the CDR3 is TGTGCCAGCAGCTTAGGGACCGGCGCAGGAGAGACCCAGTACTTC. Amino acids: CASSLGTGAGETQYF.

As to this clonotype: This sequence may be a read error, since a much larger clone differs from it by one base. V gene TRBV3-1 combines with J gene TRBJ1-5, with TRBD1 identical over 7 bases. V shed 3 bases, J shed 3 bases, and the junction held 2 bases outside the gene matches. Germline CDR1 reads LGHDT; CDR2 reads YNNKEL (reference sequence). This CDR3 is 14 amino acids long. The CDR3, as DNA: TGTGCCAGCAGCCAGACAGGGATCAATCAGCCCCAGCATTTT. Its translation: CASSQTGINQPQHF.

This clonotype was counted between two and nine times. CDR3 region: CASSNSRFPYNEQFF. The CDR3 DNA is TGTGCCAGCAGCAACTCAAGGTTCCCCTACAATGAGCAGTTCTTC. The chain carries TRBV12-3 or TRBV12-4 and TRBJ2-1, with D uncertain. Trimming cost V 6 bases and J 2 bases, with 14 bases left between them. The CDR3 is 15 amino acids.

This clonotype was counted ten times or more. The V and J genes are TRBV10-3 and TRBJ2-7; D not resolved. The V gene's germline CDR1 is ENHRY and CDR2 SYGVKD. The germline V and J ends were trimmed by 2 bases and 7 bases, with 9 bases remaining between them. The CDR3 consists of 12 residues. For the CDR3, the DNA is TGTGCCATCAGTGAGGACCCCCTGGAGCAGTACTTC. Translation gives CAISEDPLEQYF.

This clonotype came up a few times. The genes are TRBV24-1 and TRBJ2-1, with 9 bases matching TRBD1. The CDR3 covers 17 residues. Germline loops: CDR1 KGHDR, CDR2 SFDVKD. V gave up 4 bases and J gave up 7 bases; unmatched junction bases: 13. CDR3 residues: CATSDPGTGRPENEQFF. The CDR3 DNA follows: TGTGCCACCAGTGACCCTGGGACAGGGCGACCAGAAAATGAGCAGTTCTTC.

The chain has TRBV11-1 and TRBJ2-1; D call uncertain. The CDR3 contains 14 residues. With 8 bases removed from V and 2 bases from J, the gap between germline ends came to 13 bases. CDR1 SGHAT and CDR2 FQDESV come from the germline V gene (reference sequence). The CDR3 spells CASGSESTYNEQFF. CDR3 nucleotide sequence: TGTGCCAGCGGCTCGGAGAGCACCTACAATGAGCAGTTCTTC.

This clonotype has at least ten counts. The chain couples TRBV11-1 to TRBJ1-1; 10 positions match TRBD1. The V and J ends lost 5 bases and 2 bases, in that order; junction bases with no gene match: 8. This CDR3 is built from 16 residues. The germline gives CDR1 SGHAT, CDR2 FQDESV (reference sequence). CDR3 region: CASSPGDRGLNTEAFF. Here the CDR3 DNA reads TGTGCCAGCAGCCCTGGGGACAGGGGCCTAAACACTGAAGCTTTCTTT.

V gene TRBV29-1 combines with J gene TRBJ2-3; TRBD1 aligns across 8 bases. This CDR3 comprises 14 residues. V shed 4 bases and J 3 bases; nucleotides not matched to a gene: 6. CDR1 is SQVTM, CDR2 ANQGSEA, per germline. For the CDR3, the DNA is TGCAGCGTTGCCCAGGGGGCGAGGACAGATACGCAGTATTTT. Translation gives CSVAQGARTDTQYF.

This rearrangement joins TRBV28 to TRBJ2-3; D ambiguous. CDR1 and CDR2 from the germline V gene are MDHEN and SYDVKM. Trimming stripped 5 bases from V and 6 bases from J, with 12 bases between. The CDR3 length is 13 residues. The CDR3 protein is CASSPLAVDTQYF. CDR3 coding DNA: TGTGCCAGCAGTCCCCTTGCGGTGGATACGCAGTATTTT. Filled out from reference TRBV28 and TRBJ2-3, the complete variable domain reads DVKVTQSSRYLVKRTGEKVFLECVQDMDHENMFWYRQDPGLGLRLIYFSYDVKMKEKGDIPEGYSVSREKKERFSLILESASTNQTSMYLCASSPLAVDTQYFGPGTRLTVL.

J is TRBJ2-1 and V is TRBV9, with D perhaps matching TRBD1 or TRBD2 (6 bases each). With 3 bases removed from V and 2 bases from J, the gap between germline ends came to 12 bases. This CDR3 has 15 residues. Germline assignment: CDR1 SGDLS and CDR2 YYNGEE. CDR3 region: CASSASGAPYNEQFF. The DNA of the CDR3 is TGTGCCAGCAGCGCGTCGGGGGCCCCCTACAATGAGCAGTTCTTC.

The chain recombines TRBV7-8 with TRBJ2-1; 7 nucleotides line up with TRBD1. The germline CDR1 and CDR2 sequences are SGHVS and FQNEAQ. The CDR3 is 18 residues long. Unmatched junction bases numbered 12, after V lost 4 bases and J lost 0 bases. DNA for the CDR3: TGTGCCAGCAGCTCTACCTTCACAGGGGCCAGCTCCTACAATGAGCAGTTCTTC. Encoded protein: CASSSTFTGASSYNEQFF.

The J gene is TRBJ2-7, the V gene TRBV24-1; no definite D call. V was shortened by 4 bases and J by 1 base, with 7 bases between the two germline ends. This CDR3 is built from 13 residues. Germline values: CDR1 KGHDR, CDR2 SFDVKD. The CDR3 sequence is CATSESRSYEQYF. In DNA form, the CDR3 reads TGTGCCACCAGTGAGAGTCGATCCTACGAGCAGTACTTC.

This chain links TRBV7-8 with TRBJ2-7; D is uncertain. V was clipped by 10 bases and J by 0 bases, with 10 bases between them. The CDR3 runs to 12 residues. Per germline, CDR1 SGHVS and CDR2 FQNEAQ. The CDR3 here is CATGRSSYEQYF. CDR3 sequence (DNA): TGTGCCACTGGCAGAAGCTCCTACGAGCAGTACTTC. The whole variable domain, remainder taken from reference TRBV7-8 and TRBJ2-7, is GAGVSQSPRYKVAKRGQDVALRCDPISGHVSLFWYQQALGQGPEFLTYFQNEAQLDKSGLPSDRFFAERPEGSVSTLKIQRTQQEDSAVYLCATGRSSYEQYFGPGTRLTVT.

This sequence joins TRBV7-8 and TRBJ2-2; the match to TRBD1 covers 10 bases. Germline trimming cut 7 bases from V and 5 bases from J; bases unmatched to any gene: 7. Germline CDR1 reads SGHVS; CDR2 reads FQNEAQ. CDR3 size: 15 residues. The CDR3 region has the DNA TGTGCCAGCACCCCCTGGGACAGGGGAACCGGGGAGCTGTTTTTT. Encoded protein: CASTPWDRGTGELFF.

In its sample, this clonotype was seen a few times. A junction boundary mismatches the germline segment, possibly from a read error. The chain links TRBV10-3 to TRBJ2-5; weak D call: TRBD2 (5 bases). From germline, CDR1 is ENHRY and CDR2 SYGVKD. The CDR3 contains 15 residues. The CDR3 is CAAAGKDLAQDTQYF. CDR3 sequence (DNA): TGTGCCGCAGCAGGAAAAGACCTAGCCCAAGACACCCAGTACTTC.